The entry that follows covers one TCR beta chain sequence. Antigen: not known. At one end the junction does not follow the germline gene, possibly because of a read error. The data stem from a study of T cells in Graves' hyperthyroidism and ophthalmopathy. RNA transcripts served as the template for amplifying TCR beta CDR3 regions. Initially, a first-round RT-PCR of the TCR CDR3 employed the HTBI primer set. TCRdb itself ran the multiplex PCR reads through MiXCR, one entry per CDR3 protein. This sample has approximately 700,000 distinct CDR3 sequences, with just under 45% found just once. Germline loops: CDR1 SEHNR, CDR2 FQNEAQ (reference sequence). The CDR3 has 14 amino acids. Broader study findings: In the blood, most expanded thyroid clonotypes above 0.001 appeared as well. It was a median around 6 months before onset that the model predicted ophthalmopathy. A model of 13 V-J features distinguished ophthalmopathy from stable hyperthyroidism.

Each diagnosis drew on symptoms, thyroxine, TRAb, thyroid ultrasound and orbital computed tomography findings. This chain joins TRBV7-9 and TRBJ1-5, with D possibly TRBD1 on 5 matching bases. The sequence was collected from an adult man with Graves' disease, either hyperthyroidism or ophthalmopathy (not recorded which). Sequenced: peripheral blood or thyroid tissue (not recorded which). CDR3 in DNA: TGTGCCACCAGCCCCGACAGTCCCAATCAGCCCCAGCATTTT. Amino acids: CATSPDSPNQPQHF. Combining the CDR3 with reference TRBV7-9 and TRBJ1-5 gives the whole variable domain DTGVSQNPRHKITKRGQNVTFRCDPISEHNRLYWYRQTLGQGPEFLTYFQNEAQLEKSRLLSDRFSAERPKGSFSTLEIQRTEQGDSAMYLCATSPDSPNQPQHFGDGTRLSIL.